Listed here is a single TCR beta chain. The data belong to a study of blood T cell repertoires in COVID-19. Study in general: Sample material is recorded as cDNA or gDNA derived from T cells, B-cell-depleted T cells, or PBMCs.

This CDR3 has 15 amino acids. Trimming took 0 bases from V and 9 from J; bases not matched to a gene: 4. Germline loops: CDR1 LGHNA, CDR2 YNFKEQ. Study processing details: Using reference gene primer amplification, nucleated cell counts were estimated. TCRdb keeps only in-frame clones here, not all; method: immunoSEQ multiplex PCR. The D gene and trimming were derived from the DNA, and the V and J assignments and clone size from that table. The repertoire consists of more than 150,000 clones, with under 90% occurring once and the leading ten covering approximately 7%. The V call is TRBV4-2, the J call TRBJ2-1; TRBD2 matches 11 bases. This TCR came from a man between 35 and 55 years old with acute or convalescent COVID-19. Sequencing was performed on peripheral blood. CDR3 DNA: TGTGCCAGCAGCCAAGATCTAGCGGGGGGAGGTGAGCAGTTCTTC. It yields the protein CASSQDLAGGGEQFF.